This paragraph covers one T cell receptor (beta chain) sequence. Its target is unknown. Trimming at V came to 7 bases and at J to 4 bases, leaving 9 bases not matched to a gene. CDR3 length: 15 amino acids. CDR1 and CDR2 from the germline V gene are SGHVS and FQNEAQ. The data derive from a study of beta chain features in type 1 diabetes. The study, taken as a whole, reports: Among all four CD4+ subsets, Type 1 diabetes patients had TCRB CDR3s that were moderately but significantly shorter. VDJ junctions sequenced from type 1 diabetes patients showed fewer insertions and more deletions.

Reverse transcription of all isolated RNA meant that expressed TCRB transcripts were sequenced. Measured with immunoSEQ multiplex PCR; TCRdb has only the in-frame clones, and not every one. The repertoire holds 150,000 to 190,000 clones, with under 13% as singletons. This sequence originates from a man aged 25 to 40 with type 1 diabetes. The sample consisted of central memory CD4+ T cells from blood. The V and J genes are TRBV7-8 and TRBJ2-1, with TRBD1 identical over 8 bases. Written as DNA, the CDR3 is TGTGCCAGCAACCAGGGGGCTTCCGGTTACAATGAGCAGTTCTTC. Amino acids: CASNQGASGYNEQFF.